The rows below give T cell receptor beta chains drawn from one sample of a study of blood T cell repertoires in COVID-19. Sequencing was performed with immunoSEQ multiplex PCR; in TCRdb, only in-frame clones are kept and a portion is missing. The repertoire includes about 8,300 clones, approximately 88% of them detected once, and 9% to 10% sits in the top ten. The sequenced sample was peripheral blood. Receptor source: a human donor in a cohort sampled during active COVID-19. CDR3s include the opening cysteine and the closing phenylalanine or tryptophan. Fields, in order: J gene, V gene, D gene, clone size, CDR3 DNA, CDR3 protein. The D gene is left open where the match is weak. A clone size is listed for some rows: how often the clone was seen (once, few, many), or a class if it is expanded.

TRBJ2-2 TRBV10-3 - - TGTGCCATCAGTGATGATAGCGAAATCACCGTTTACGACACCGGGGAGCTGTTTTTT CAISDDSEITVYDTGELFF
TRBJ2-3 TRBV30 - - TGTGCCTGGGGGGGCGACATCCAAAACGCAGATACGCAGTATTTT CAWGGDIQNADTQYF
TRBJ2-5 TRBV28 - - TGTGCCAGCAGTTTAGCACAGCAAGAGACCCAGTACTTC CASSLAQQETQYF
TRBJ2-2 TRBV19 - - TGTGCCAGTAGTATAGAGGGCTGGTACACCGGGGAGCTGTTTTTT CASSIEGWYTGELFF
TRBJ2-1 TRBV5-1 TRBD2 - TGCGCCAGCAGCTTGGGGGCCCGGACTAGCGGGAGCGATGAGCAGTTCTTC CASSLGARTSGSDEQFF
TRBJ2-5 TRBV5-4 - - TGTGCCTCTAGGGGTCCCCAAGAGACCCAGTACTTC CASRGPQETQYF
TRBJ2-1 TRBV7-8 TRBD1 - TGTGCCAGCAGCCCGAGACAGGGAGTCCCCTACAATGAGCAGTTCTTC CASSPRQGVPYNEQFF
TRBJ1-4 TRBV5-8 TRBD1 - TGTGCCAGCAGCCACATTCCGGGACAGGGAAATGAAAAACTGTTTTTT CASSHIPGQGNEKLFF
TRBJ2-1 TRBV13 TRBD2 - TGTGCCAGCAGCAAACGACTAGCGGGAGATGAGCAGTTCTTC CASSKRLAGDEQFF
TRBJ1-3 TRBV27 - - TGTGCCAGCAGAACCAGGGGCAACTCTGGAAACACCATATATTTT CASRTRGNSGNTIYF
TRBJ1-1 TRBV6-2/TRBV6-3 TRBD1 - TGTGCCAGCAGTTACTCGAGGGGGCGTACTGAAGCTTTCTTT CASSYSRGRTEAFF
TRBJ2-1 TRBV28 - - TGTGCCAGCAGCCCCGGAGGGGGGGGGTACAATGAGCAGTTCTTC CASSPGGGGYNEQFF
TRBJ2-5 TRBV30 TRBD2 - TGTGCCTGGAGTAAGGGGCTAGCGGGAGAGACCCAGTACTTC CAWSKGLAGETQYF
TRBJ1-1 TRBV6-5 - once TGTGCCAGCAGAAGCAGGGATCCGAACACTGAAGCTTTCTTT CASRSRDPNTEAFF
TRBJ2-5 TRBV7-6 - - TGTGCCAGCAGCTTCACTGGGGAGAAGACCCAGTACTTC CASSFTGEKTQYF
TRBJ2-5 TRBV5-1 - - TGCGCCAGCAGCCCCCTTTTTGGCGGGGACCAAATTGGGACCCAGTACTTC CASSPLFGGDQIGTQYF
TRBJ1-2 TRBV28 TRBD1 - TGTGCCAGCAGTTTGTGGGACAGGTCGAGTTCTGGCTACACCTTC CASSLWDRSSSGYTF
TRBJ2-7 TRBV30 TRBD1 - TGTGCCTGGAGAAGGCTCGGGACAGGGGGTTTCTACGAGCAGTACTTC CAWRRLGTGGFYEQYF
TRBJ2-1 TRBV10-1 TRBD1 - TGCGCCAGCAGAACCGGGACAGGGAATGAGCAGTTCTTC CASRTGTGNEQFF
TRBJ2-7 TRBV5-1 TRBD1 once TGCGCCAGCAGCTTGTCACAGGGGATGACCTACGAGCAGTACTTC CASSLSQGMTYEQYF
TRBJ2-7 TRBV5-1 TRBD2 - TGCGCCAGCAGCACGAACGTAGCGGGAGTGGCCTACGAGCAGTACTTC CASSTNVAGVAYEQYF
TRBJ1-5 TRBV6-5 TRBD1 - TGTGCCAGCAGACGGGACAGGGTCAATCAGCCCCAGCATTTT CASRRDRVNQPQHF
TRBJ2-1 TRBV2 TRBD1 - TGTGCCAGCAGGATGACAGGGAGCTCCTACAATGAGCAGTTCTTC CASRMTGSSYNEQFF
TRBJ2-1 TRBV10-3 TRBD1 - TGTGCCACCCACCGGGACAGGTCCTACAATGAGCAGTTCTTC CATHRDRSYNEQFF
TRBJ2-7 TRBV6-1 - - TGTGCCAGCAGTGAAGGCTGGGGAGTGGGAGAGCAGTACTTC CASSEGWGVGEQYF
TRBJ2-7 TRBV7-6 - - TGTGCCAGCAGCTTATATGGAACGGGAGTTTTGTCCTACGAGCAGTACTTC CASSLYGTGVLSYEQYF
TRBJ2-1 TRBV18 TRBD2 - TGTGCCAGCTCACCAACCTCGGGGCTAGCGGGGTGGAATGAGCAGTTCTTC CASSPTSGLAGWNEQFF
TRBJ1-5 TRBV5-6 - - TGTGCCAGCAGCTCCCGACAGCGCAATCAGCCCCAGCATTTT CASSSRQRNQPQHF
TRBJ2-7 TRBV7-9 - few TGTGCCAGCAGCTCCGATCGACTAGGGCGGAGGGAGCAGTACTTC CASSSDRLGRREQYF
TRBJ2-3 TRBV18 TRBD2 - TGTGCCAGCTCACGTTCTAGCGGGACAGATACGCAGTATTTT CASSRSSGTDTQYF
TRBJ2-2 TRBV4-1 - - TGCGCCAGCAGCCAAGTGGCGGGGCGGGGCACCGGGGAGCTGTTTTTT CASSQVAGRGTGELFF
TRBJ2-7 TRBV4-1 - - TGCGCCAGCCAGCCGGGTCCAGCCGATGTTCCCTACGAGCAGTACTTC CASQPGPADVPYEQYF
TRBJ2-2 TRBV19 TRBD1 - TGTGCCAGTAGAAGGACAGGGGGAAGCAGGGAGCTGTTTTTT CASRRTGGSRELFF
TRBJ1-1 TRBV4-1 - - TGCGCCAGCAGCCAACCGACAGAGAACACTGAAGCTTTCTTT CASSQPTENTEAFF
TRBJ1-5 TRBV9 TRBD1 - TGTGCCAGCAGCGTTAGGGTACAGGGGATGTGGAATCAGCCCCAGCATTTT CASSVRVQGMWNQPQHF
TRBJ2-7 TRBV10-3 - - TGTGCCATCAGTGACACAGCTCCCAACGAGCAGTACTTC CAISDTAPNEQYF
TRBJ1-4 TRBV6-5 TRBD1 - TGTGCCAGCAGTTTGAACAGGGGACTTAATGAAAAACTGTTTTTT CASSLNRGLNEKLFF
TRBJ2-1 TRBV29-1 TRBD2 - TGCAGCGTTGGTTTCGGCGGGAGGGCCAATGAGCAGTTCTTC CSVGFGGRANEQFF
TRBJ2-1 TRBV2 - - TGTGCCAGGACCGGACAGCTAAACTACAATGAGCAGTTCTTC CARTGQLNYNEQFF
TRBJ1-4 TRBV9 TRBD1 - TGTGCCAGCAGTACAGGGGCCTGGGGAGAAAAACTGTTTTTT CASSTGAWGEKLFF
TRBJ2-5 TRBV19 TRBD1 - TGTGCCAGTAGGTACAGGGGCCAAGAGACCCAGTACTTC CASRYRGQETQYF
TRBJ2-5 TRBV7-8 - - TGTGCCAGCAGCCCCTACCCAGAGACCCAGTACTTC CASSPYPETQYF
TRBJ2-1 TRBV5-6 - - TGTGCCAGCAGCTTTGGTAGAGGTGAGCAGTTCTTC CASSFGRGEQFF
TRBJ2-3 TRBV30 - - TGTGCCTGGGCGACAGTCTCCACAGATACGCAGTATTTT CAWATVSTDTQYF
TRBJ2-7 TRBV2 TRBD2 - TGTGCCAGCAGTAAAAGGGCGGGAGGCCTATCCTACGAGCAGTACTTC CASSKRAGGLSYEQYF
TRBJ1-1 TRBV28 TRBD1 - TGTGCCAGCAGCCGCGACAGGGGCGGCACTGAAGCTTTCTTT CASSRDRGGTEAFF
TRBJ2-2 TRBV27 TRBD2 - TGTGCCAGCAGTTGGCAAAAGACGGGACTAGCGGGATCCACCGGGGAGCTGTTTTTT CASSWQKTGLAGSTGELFF
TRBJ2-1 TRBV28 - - TGTGCCAGCAGTTTTCCCCAATCCTACAATGAGCAGTTCTTC CASSFPQSYNEQFF
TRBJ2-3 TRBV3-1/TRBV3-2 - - TGTGCCAGCAGCCAAGATCGGGGTACCGCCACAGATACGCAGTATTTT CASSQDRGTATDTQYF
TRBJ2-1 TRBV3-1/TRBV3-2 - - TGTGCCAGCAGCCAAGCTAGACTAGGTAGTGTAGTCTTC CASSQARLGSVVF
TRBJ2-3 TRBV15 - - TGTGCCACCAGCAGACGGTCAGATACGCAGTATTTT CATSRRSDTQYF
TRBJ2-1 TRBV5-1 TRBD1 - TGCGCCAGCAGGATTGGGACAGGCTTATCCTACAATGAGCAGTTCTTC CASRIGTGLSYNEQFF
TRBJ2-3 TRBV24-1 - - TGTGCCACCAGTGATTCCACCGCGGGAGATACGCAGTATTTT CATSDSTAGDTQYF